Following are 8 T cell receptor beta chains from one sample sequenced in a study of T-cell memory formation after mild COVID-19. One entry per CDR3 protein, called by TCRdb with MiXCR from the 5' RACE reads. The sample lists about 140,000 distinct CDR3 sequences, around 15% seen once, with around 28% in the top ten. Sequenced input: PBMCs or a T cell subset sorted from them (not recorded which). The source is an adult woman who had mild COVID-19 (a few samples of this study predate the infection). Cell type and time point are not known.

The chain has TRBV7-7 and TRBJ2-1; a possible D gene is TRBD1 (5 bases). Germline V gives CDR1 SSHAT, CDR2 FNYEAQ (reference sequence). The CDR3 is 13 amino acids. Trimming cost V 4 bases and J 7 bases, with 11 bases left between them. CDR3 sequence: CASSSRVGNEQFF. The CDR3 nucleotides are TGTGCCAGCAGCTCCAGGGTAGGGAATGAGCAGTTCTTC.

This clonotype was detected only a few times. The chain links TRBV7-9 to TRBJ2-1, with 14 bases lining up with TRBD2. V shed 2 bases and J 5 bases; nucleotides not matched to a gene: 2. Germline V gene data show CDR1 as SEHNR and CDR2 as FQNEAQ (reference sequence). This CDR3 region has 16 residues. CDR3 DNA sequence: TGTGCCAGCAGCTTACCGGGACTAGCGGGAGACAATGAGCAGTTCTTC. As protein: CASSLPGLAGDNEQFF.

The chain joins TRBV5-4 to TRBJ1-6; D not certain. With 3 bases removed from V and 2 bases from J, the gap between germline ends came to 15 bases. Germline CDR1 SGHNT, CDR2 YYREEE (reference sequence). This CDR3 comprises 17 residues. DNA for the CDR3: TGTGCCAGCAGCTCCCGGACGGAGAGGGCCTATAATTCACCCCTCCACTTT. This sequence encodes CASSSRTERAYNSPLHF. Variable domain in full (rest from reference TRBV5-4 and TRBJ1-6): ETGVTQSPTHLIKTRGQQVTLRCSSQSGHNTVSWYQQALGQGPQFIFQYYREEENGRGNFPPRFSGLQFPNYSSELNVNALELDDSALYLCASSSRTERAYNSPLHFGNGTRLTVT.

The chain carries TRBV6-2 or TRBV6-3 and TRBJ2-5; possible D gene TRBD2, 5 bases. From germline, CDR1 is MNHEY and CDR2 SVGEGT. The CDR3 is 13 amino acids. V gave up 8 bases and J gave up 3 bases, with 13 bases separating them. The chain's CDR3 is CASRIPGKETQYF. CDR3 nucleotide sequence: TGTGCCAGCCGCATCCCGGGGAAAGAGACCCAGTACTTC.

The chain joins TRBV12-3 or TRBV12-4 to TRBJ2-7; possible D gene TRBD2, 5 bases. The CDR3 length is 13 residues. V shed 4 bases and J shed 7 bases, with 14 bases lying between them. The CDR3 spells CASSSPRRGEQYF. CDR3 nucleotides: TGTGCCAGCAGTTCCCCGCGCCGGGGAGAGCAGTACTTC.

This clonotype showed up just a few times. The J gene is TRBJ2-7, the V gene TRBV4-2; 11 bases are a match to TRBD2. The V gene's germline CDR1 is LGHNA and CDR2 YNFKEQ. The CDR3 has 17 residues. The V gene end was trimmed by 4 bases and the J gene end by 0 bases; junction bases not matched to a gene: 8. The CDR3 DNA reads TGTGCCAGCAGCCCCTACTCTAGCGGGGGGTCCTCCTACGAGCAGTACTTC. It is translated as CASSPYSSGGSSYEQYF.

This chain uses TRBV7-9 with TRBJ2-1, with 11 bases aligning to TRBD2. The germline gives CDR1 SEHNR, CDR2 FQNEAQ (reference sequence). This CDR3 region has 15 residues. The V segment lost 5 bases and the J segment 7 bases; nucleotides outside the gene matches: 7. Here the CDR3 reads CASSPLAGVWNEQFF. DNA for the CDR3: TGTGCCAGCAGCCCACTAGCGGGAGTTTGGAATGAGCAGTTCTTC.

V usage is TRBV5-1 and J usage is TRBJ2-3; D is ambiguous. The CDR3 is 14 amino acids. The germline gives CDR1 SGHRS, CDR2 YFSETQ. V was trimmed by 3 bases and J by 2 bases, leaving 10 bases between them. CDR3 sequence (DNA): TGCGCCAGCAGCTCGTCGTGGGACACAGATACGCAGTATTTT. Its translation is CASSSSWDTDTQYF.